What follows are 26 T cell receptor beta chains derived from one specimen sequenced in a study of T cell repertoires in cytomegalovirus infection. TCRdb analysed the reads with MiXCR anew, one entry per CDR3 protein. The table lists 500,000 or so distinct CDR3 sequences, approximately 15% of them singletons, with roughly a quarter in the top ten. Sequencing used CD8+ T cells from PBMCs. These receptors originate from a human donor in good health (CMV status not recorded). Some clones in this sample may be carry-over from other donors' samples.

This clonotype was observed at least ten times. The J gene is TRBJ2-5, the V gene TRBV6-1, with D unresolved. CDR1 and CDR2 (germline): MNHNS, SASEGT. The V end lost 6 bases, the J end lost 2 bases, and 13 bases lay between the germline ends. The CDR3 sequence is 14 residues long. The DNA of the CDR3 is TGTGCCAGCAGAGAGAGAACTTTACAAGAGACCCAGTACTTC. Its translation: CASRERTLQETQYF.

The CDR3 here is CAKTPWDRGTYEQYF. The CDR3 DNA is TGTGCCAAGACCCCATGGGACAGGGGAACCTACGAGCAGTACTTC. V usage is TRBV28 and J usage is TRBJ2-7; 10 bases align to TRBD1. The J segment lost 2 bases and the V segment lost 10 bases, leaving 11 bases of the junction unmatched. Germline V gives CDR1 MDHEN, CDR2 SYDVKM. CDR3 length: 15 residues.

J is TRBJ2-1 and V is TRBV27; 8 bases are shared with TRBD2. With 5 bases clipped from V and 8 bases from J, the junction kept 11 bases outside the gene matches. There are 15 residues in the CDR3. CDR1 MNHEY and CDR2 SMNVEV come from the germline V gene (reference sequence). The DNA for the CDR3 is TGTGCCAGCAGTCCAAAGGGACTAGTGTATCATGAGCAGTTCTTC. It codes for CASSPKGLVYHEQFF.

This chain's CDR3 is CASSPRGGGYNEQFF. The CDR3 DNA is TGTGCCAGCAGCCCCCGGGGTGGTGGCTACAATGAGCAGTTCTTC. The chain joins TRBV6-1 to TRBJ2-1; TRBD2 might be the D (5 bases). Between the trimmed V and J ends, which lost 6 bases and 3 bases, there was a span of 15 bases. The CDR3 consists of 15 residues. Germline-derived CDR1 and CDR2 are MNHNS and SASEGT.

Comments on this clonotype: At one end, the junction sequence differs from germline, possibly due to a read error. This sequence joins TRBV11-2 and TRBJ2-7; 9 bases match TRBD1. The germline gives CDR1 SGHAT, CDR2 FQNNGV. The CDR3 is 16 residues long. CDR3: CASSSSSGTGFYDQYF. CDR3 DNA: TGTGCCAGCAGCTCCTCCTCCGGGACAGGGTTCTACGATCAGTACTTC. The whole variable domain, filled in from reference TRBV11-2 and TRBJ2-7, reads EAGVAQSPRYKIIEKRQSVAFWCNPISGHATLYWYQQILGQGPKLLIQFQNNGVVDDSQLPKDRFSAERLKGVDSTLKIQPAKLEDSAVYLCASSSSSGTGFYDQYFGPGTRLTVT.

This chain connects TRBV27 to TRBJ2-2, with TRBD2 identical over 10 bases. V dropped 2 bases and J dropped 5; count of bases not matched to a gene: 11. CDR1 and CDR2 from the germline V gene are MNHEY and SMNVEV (reference sequence). The CDR3 extends over 18 amino acids. The CDR3 sequence: CASSLRSSGGRGTGELFF. CDR3 bases: TGTGCCAGCAGTTTAAGGTCTAGCGGGGGCCGGGGTACCGGGGAGCTGTTTTTT.

This clonotype was counted a few times. The chain uses TRBV7-9 and TRBJ1-2; the match to TRBD1 covers 7 bases. The length of the CDR3 is 15 residues. V gave up 3 bases and J gave up 2 bases; unmatched junction bases: 6. CDR1 is SEHNR and CDR2 is FQNEAQ in the germline V gene (reference sequence). The CDR3 DNA is TGTGCCAGCAGCTTTCAGGGGGTGGAAAACTATGGCTACACCTTC. Translated: CASSFQGVENYGYTF.

The chain carries TRBV7-2 and TRBJ1-2; D gene uncertain. This CDR3 spans 15 amino acids. The germline gives CDR1 SGHTA, CDR2 FQGNSA. V was cut by 5 bases and J by 0 bases, with 13 bases left in between. CDR3 in amino acids: CASSHGRPTNYGYTF. CDR3 sequence (DNA): TGTGCCAGCAGCCACGGACGGCCTACTAACTATGGCTACACCTTC.

This clonotype was seen repeatedly, ten times or more. This chain joins TRBV5-1 and TRBJ2-1; TRBD2 aligns across 8 bases. CDR1 and CDR2 from the germline V gene are SGHRS and YFSETQ. J lost 7 bases, V lost 3 bases, and 9 bases had no gene match. The length of the CDR3 is 15 residues. The CDR3 sequence: CASSYRGGDRNEQFF. The DNA of the CDR3 is TGCGCCAGCAGCTACCGGGGGGGCGATCGGAATGAGCAGTTCTTC.

This clonotype was seen more than once but under ten times. The genes are TRBV7-3 and TRBJ2-2; perhaps TRBD2 as D (6 bases). The CDR3 is 16 residues long. Germline-derived CDR1 and CDR2 are SGHTA and FQGTGA. V gave up 2 bases and J gave up 5 bases, with 15 bases separating them. CDR3 loop: CASSLSSRGRTGELFF. As DNA, the CDR3 is TGTGCCAGCAGCTTATCGTCGCGGGGAAGAACCGGGGAGCTGTTTTTT.

This clonotype was seen repeatedly, ten times or more. The V call is TRBV7-4, the J call TRBJ2-5; 8 positions agree with TRBD1. The CDR3 length is 15 residues. J gave up 2 bases and V 1 base, and 3 bases lay outside the gene matches. Germline loops: CDR1 SGHVT, CDR2 SQSDAQ. The CDR3 nucleotides are TGTGCCAGCAGCTTAGGACAGGGGTCGCAAGAGACCCAGTACTTC. Translating it yields CASSLGQGSQETQYF.

The V and J genes are TRBV19 and TRBJ2-7; TRBD2 might be the D (6 bases). CDR3 length equals 12 residues. CDR1 LNHDA and CDR2 SQIVND come from the germline V gene (reference sequence). V was clipped by 6 bases and J by 3 bases, with 9 bases between them. CDR3 region: CASRGGVYEQYF. CDR3 coding DNA: TGTGCCAGTAGGGGGGGAGTCTACGAGCAGTACTTC.

This chain joins TRBV20-1 and TRBJ1-2, with unresolved D. CDR1 and CDR2 from the germline V gene are DFQATT and SNEGSKA (reference sequence). This CDR3 region has 14 residues. V lost 6 bases and J 1 base, leaving 15 bases between the germline ends. The CDR3: CSAPDESFNYGYTF. For the CDR3, the DNA is TGCAGTGCCCCGGATGAGTCCTTTAACTATGGCTACACCTTC.

In regard to this clonotype: A junction end diverges from the germline sequence, so it may reflect a read error. In nucleotides, the CDR3 is TGTGCCAACAGTGAAGGGACTAGCGGGAGTGAGACCCAGTACTTC. This translates into CANSEGTSGSETQYF. V and J are TRBV25-1 and TRBJ2-5; 14 bases fit TRBD2. Per the germline V gene, CDR1 is MGHDK and CDR2 is SYGVNS. CDR3 length: 15 residues.

This clonotype was detected a few times. The chain uses TRBV10-3 and TRBJ2-7; 8 nucleotides line up with TRBD1. Germline CDR1 and CDR2: ENHRY and SYGVKD. The V and J ends lost 4 bases and 5 bases, in that order; junction bases with no gene match: 13. The CDR3 is 16 amino acids. The CDR3, as DNA: TGTGCCATCAGTGGGAACGACAGGGGTGGGCGAGACGAGCAGTACTTC. This encodes CAISGNDRGGRDEQYF.

The sample holds many counts of this clonotype. The rearrangement links TRBV2 to TRBJ2-7, with 9 bases fitting TRBD1. The ends lost 5 bases at V and 3 bases at J; junction bases unmatched: 8. The CDR3 consists of 15 residues. CDR1 is SNHLY, CDR2 FYNNEI, per germline. CDR3 residues: CASSFPGQGLYEQYF. The DNA for the CDR3 is TGTGCCAGCAGTTTCCCCGGACAGGGGCTCTACGAGCAGTACTTC.

The chain links TRBV6-1 to TRBJ1-1; D not resolved. Germline assignment: CDR1 MNHNS and CDR2 SASEGT. CDR3 length: 14 amino acids. V was cut by 3 bases and J by 0 bases, with 8 bases left in between. For the CDR3, the DNA is TGTGCCAGCAGTGATTTCAGGATGAACACTGAAGCTTTCTTT. This encodes CASSDFRMNTEAFF.

This clonotype came up a few times. The chain links TRBV29-1 to TRBJ2-1; D not resolved. CDR1 and CDR2 from the germline V gene are SQVTM and ANQGSEA. The V and J ends lost 4 bases and 8 bases respectively, with 12 bases between them. The CDR3 extends over 12 amino acids. The CDR3 loop is CSVAVRVDEQFF. The DNA of the CDR3 is TGCAGCGTTGCGGTAAGAGTCGATGAGCAGTTCTTC.

This clonotype has ten or more counts. The chain couples TRBV7-9 to TRBJ1-2; D is perhaps TRBD1 (6 bases). V lost 5 bases and J lost 4, with 20 bases in between. This CDR3 region has 16 residues. In germline, CDR1 is SEHNR, CDR2 FQNEAQ (reference sequence). CDR3 residues: CASSTGDIIKSYGYTF. In nucleotides, the CDR3 is TGTGCCAGCAGCACCGGGGACATTATAAAGAGCTATGGCTACACCTTC.

This clonotype was detected many times. The V gene is TRBV6-1, the J gene TRBJ1-1; D may be TRBD1 (6 bases). CDR3 length: 13 residues. The V end was cut by 5 bases, the J end by 5 bases, with 12 bases between. Germline V gene lookup returns CDR1 MNHNS and CDR2 SASEGT. This CDR3 is CASSRTARTEAFF. The CDR3, as DNA: TGTGCCAGCAGTAGGACAGCCAGAACTGAAGCTTTCTTT.

The chain joins TRBV5-1 to TRBJ1-1; possibly TRBD1 for D (5 bases). Trimming removed 0 bases at V and 4 bases at J, with 16 bases between. The CDR3 runs 16 residues. Germline V lookup: CDR1 SGHRS, CDR2 YFSETQ. CDR3: CASSLGGDRGITEAFF. The CDR3 DNA reads as TGCGCCAGCAGCTTGGGAGGGGATCGGGGGATCACTGAAGCTTTCTTT.

Ten or more counts support this clonotype. V gene TRBV7-3 combines with J gene TRBJ1-1, with D unresolved. V gave up 3 bases and J gave up 2 bases, with 7 bases separating them. This CDR3 spans 13 amino acids. Germline loops: CDR1 SGHTA, CDR2 FQGTGA. The CDR3 is CASSLNGNTEAFF. The CDR3, as DNA: TGTGCCAGCAGCTTGAACGGTAACACTGAAGCTTTCTTT.

This clonotype was recorded at least ten times. The chain couples TRBV4-2 to TRBJ2-6, with D perhaps TRBD1 (7 bases). Trimming took off 3 bases at V and 4 bases at J, with 16 bases between the two ends. The CDR3 spans 17 residues. Germline V lookup: CDR1 LGHNA, CDR2 YNFKEQ. The CDR3 DNA reads as TGTGCCAGCAGCCACACGGAGGGGGCGGCGGGGGCCAACGTCCTGACTTTC. This gives the protein CASSHTEGAAGANVLTF.

The chain joins TRBV28 to TRBJ2-1; 8 nucleotides line up with TRBD2. Germline lookup yields CDR1 MDHEN and CDR2 SYDVKM. CDR3 length equals 17 residues. V was clipped by 6 bases and J by 4 bases; unmatched bases: 14. The DNA for the CDR3 is TGTGCCAGCAGCCCGAGATTACTAGCGGCGCCGTACAATGAGCAGTTCTTC. Its translation: CASSPRLLAAPYNEQFF.

This clonotype was counted many times. The genes are TRBV7-9 and TRBJ2-7; D gene uncertain. V lost 0 bases and J 2 bases, leaving 17 bases between the germline ends. The germline CDR1 and CDR2 sequences are SEHNR and FQNEAQ (reference sequence). This CDR3 region has 17 residues. CDR3 sequence reads: CASSLAIGLATTYEQYF. The CDR3, as DNA: TGTGCCAGCAGCTTAGCCATCGGGCTTGCGACCACCTACGAGCAGTACTTC.

This clonotype was counted ten times or more. V is TRBV7-2 and J is TRBJ1-6, with unresolved D. The CDR3 has 15 amino acids. V lost 0 bases and J 0 bases, leaving 3 bases between the germline ends. CDR1 and CDR2 from the germline V gene are SGHTA and FQGNSA. Here the CDR3 DNA reads TGTGCCAGCAGCTTAGCTGCCTCCTATAATTCACCCCTCCACTTT. This translates into CASSLAASYNSPLHF.